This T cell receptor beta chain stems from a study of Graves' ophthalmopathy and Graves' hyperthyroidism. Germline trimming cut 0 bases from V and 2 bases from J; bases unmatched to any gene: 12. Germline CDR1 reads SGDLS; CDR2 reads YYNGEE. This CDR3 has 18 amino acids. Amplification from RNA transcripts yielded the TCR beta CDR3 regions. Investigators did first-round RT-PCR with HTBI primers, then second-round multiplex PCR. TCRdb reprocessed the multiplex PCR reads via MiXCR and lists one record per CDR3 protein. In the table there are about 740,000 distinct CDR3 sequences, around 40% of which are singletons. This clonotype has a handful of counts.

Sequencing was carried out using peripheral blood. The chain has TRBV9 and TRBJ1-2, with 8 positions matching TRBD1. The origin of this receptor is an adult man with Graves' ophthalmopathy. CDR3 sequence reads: CASSVVTAGQGQNYGYTF. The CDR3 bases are TGTGCCAGCAGCGTAGTCACAGCCGGACAGGGCCAGAACTATGGCTACACCTTC.